The 30 T cell receptor beta chains presented below share a single source sample, sequenced in a study of blood T cells in healthy people across ages. Alongside a J-beta primer mix, a sample-barcoded 5' primer served in a second PCR lasting about 7 to 11 cycles. From the 5' RACE reads, TCRdb called clonotypes with MiXCR, one entry per CDR3 protein. The table includes about 1.1 million distinct CDR3 sequences, 35% to 45% detected once. Sequenced: blood. These receptors were collected from a man aged 18 to 35 in good health.

This clonotype has more than one count but fewer than ten. V usage is TRBV2 and J usage is TRBJ2-5; D ambiguous. This CDR3 is built from 14 residues. The V end lost 7 bases, the J end lost 2 bases, and 14 bases lay between the germline ends. The germline gives CDR1 SNHLY, CDR2 FYNNEI. CDR3 in amino acids: CASTVERQQETQYF. The DNA for the CDR3 is TGTGCCAGCACGGTGGAGCGCCAACAAGAGACCCAGTACTTC.

This chain links TRBV21-1 with TRBJ2-7. TRBV21-1 is shown as a pseudogene. CDR3 length equals 18 residues. Here the CDR3 reads CASSKGPKLQQSVDEQYF. CDR3 sequence (DNA): TGTGCCAGCAGCAAAGGGCCAAAGTTACAACAGTCAGTCGATGAGCAGTACTTC.

The V call is TRBV27, the J call TRBJ1-4, with D uncertain. Looked up from germline, CDR1 is MNHEY and CDR2 is SMNVEV (reference sequence). The CDR3 contains 14 residues. Trimming took 6 bases from V and 4 from J, leaving 12 bases between them. CDR3 in amino acids: CASSPRRSNEKLFF. CDR3 sequence (DNA): TGTGCCAGCAGCCCTCGACGTAGTAATGAAAAACTGTTTTTT.

This clonotype occurred a few times. The chain joins TRBV27 to TRBJ2-1; D ambiguous. Germline CDR1 MNHEY, CDR2 SMNVEV (reference sequence). This CDR3 comprises 15 residues. Trimming removed 0 bases from V and 8 bases from J, with 14 bases in between. The CDR3 reads CASSLSPTGRYEQFF. Here the CDR3 DNA reads TGTGCCAGCAGTTTATCCCCTACGGGCCGATATGAGCAGTTCTTC.

About this clonotype itself: An end of the junction does not agree with germline; a read error may underlie this. The V call is TRBV15, the J call TRBJ1-1; D remains unclear. Germline CDR1 LNHNV, CDR2 YYDKDF (reference sequence). The CDR3 loop spans 10 amino acids. The CDR3 DNA is TGTGCCACCGGCAGACCGGTGGCTTTCTTT. Translation gives CATGRPVAFF.

The CDR3: CASSPGSKVELFF. The CDR3 bases are TGTGCCAGCAGCCCGGGCTCAAAAGTGGAGCTGTTTTTT. V usage is TRBV2 and J usage is TRBJ2-2; D is unresolved. Germline CDR1 is SNHLY and CDR2 is FYNNEI. The germline V and J ends were trimmed by 6 bases and 10 bases, with 15 bases remaining between them. CDR3 length: 13 residues.

The chain combines TRBV20-1 with TRBJ2-1; the D is unclear. The germline V and J ends were trimmed by 1 base and 8 bases, with 15 bases remaining between them. The CDR3 length is 14 residues. The germline gives CDR1 DFQATT, CDR2 SNEGSKA (reference sequence). CDR3 sequence reads: CSARAGHSFDEQFF. CDR3 in DNA: TGCAGTGCTAGAGCCGGGCATAGTTTCGATGAGCAGTTCTTC.

DNA for the CDR3: TGCGCCAGCAGAGGGTTTGACGACCAAGAGACCCAGTACTTC. Translation: CASRGFDDQETQYF. This chain joins TRBV5-1 and TRBJ2-5, with D unresolved. Trimming removed 5 bases from V and 0 bases from J, with 11 bases in between. Germline V CDR1 and CDR2: SGHRS, YFSETQ. This CDR3 contains 14 residues.

This clonotype was seen a handful of times. The chain carries TRBV10-3 and TRBJ1-2, with TRBD1 matching over 7 bases. Unmatched junction bases numbered 6, after V lost 6 bases and J lost 2 bases. The CDR3 spans 14 residues. The V gene's germline CDR1 is ENHRY and CDR2 SYGVKD. The CDR3 is CAIRTGTENYGYTF. The DNA for the CDR3 is TGTGCCATCAGAACCGGGACAGAGAACTATGGCTACACCTTC.

With respect to this clonotype: Mismatch with germline at one junction end may stem from a read error. V and J are TRBV20-1 and TRBJ1-5; D unclear. The CDR3 loop spans 15 amino acids. From germline, CDR1 is DFQATT and CDR2 SNEGSKA (reference sequence). In DNA, the CDR3 is TGCAGTGCTAGAGATCTGAAAGATAGCAATCAGCCCCGGCATTTT. Residues: CSARDLKDSNQPRHF.

This clonotype was observed a few times. The rearrangement joins TRBV20-1 to TRBJ1-5; no clear D. The CDR3 runs to 15 residues. V lost 2 bases to trimming and J lost 2 bases, with 13 bases between them. CDR1 is DFQATT and CDR2 is SNEGSKA in the germline V gene (reference sequence). CDR3 nucleotides: TGCAGTGCTAGACCATCCAGTAGTGGCAATCAGCCCCAGCATTTT. Residues: CSARPSSSGNQPQHF.

The chain links TRBV6-5 to TRBJ1-2; weak D call: TRBD1 (6 bases). The CDR3 contains 12 residues. Germline CDR1 reads MNHEY; CDR2 reads SVGAGI. The germline V and J ends were trimmed by 6 bases and 4 bases, with 9 bases remaining between them. The CDR3 region has the DNA TGTGCCAGCAGACAGGGTCCCTATGGCTACACCTTC. Translation gives CASRQGPYGYTF.

This clonotype was counted a few times. The V call is TRBV6-5, the J call TRBJ2-3, with TRBD1 matching 9 bases. V dropped 5 bases and J dropped 2; count of bases not matched to a gene: 8. The germline gives CDR1 MNHEY, CDR2 SVGAGI. This CDR3 contains 16 residues. The CDR3 nucleotides read TGTGCCAGCAGTCACAGGGGGCGACCTGTCACAGATACGCAGTATTTT. Encoded protein: CASSHRGRPVTDTQYF.

The CDR3: CASSIGGRPTDTQYF. The CDR3 DNA reads TGTGCCAGCAGCATAGGGGGGCGCCCCACAGATACGCAGTATTTT. The V gene is TRBV14, the J gene TRBJ2-3; D may be TRBD1 or TRBD2 (6 bases each). The germline CDR1 and CDR2 sequences are SGHDN and FVKESK. V shed 5 bases and J shed 2 bases, with 14 bases lying between them. This CDR3 has 15 residues.

In this sample, this clonotype turned up once. This chain connects TRBV7-2 to TRBJ1-4; D remains unclear. Germline V lookup: CDR1 SGHTA, CDR2 FQGNSA. Trimming took off 1 base at V and 10 bases at J, with 10 bases between the two ends. The CDR3 has 13 residues. CDR3 region: CASSLGEVAKLFF. In DNA form, the CDR3 reads TGTGCCAGCAGCTTAGGAGAGGTGGCAAAACTGTTTTTT.

This chain links TRBV10-3 with TRBJ1-5; D is perhaps TRBD1 (5 bases). V lost 8 bases, J lost 4 bases, and 12 bases lay in between. Germline V gene sequence: CDR1 ENHRY, CDR2 SYGVKD. The CDR3 contains 13 residues. The CDR3 DNA sequence: TGTGCCATCGGTGGGACTGAAAATCAGCCCCAGCATTTT. Its translation: CAIGGTENQPQHF.

This clonotype was observed at least ten times. The rearrangement links TRBV11-1 to TRBJ2-1, with 9 bases matching TRBD2. The germline V gene has CDR1 SGHAT and CDR2 FQDESV (reference sequence). CDR3 length: 16 amino acids. With V trimmed by 6 bases and J by 0 bases, 6 bases remained unmatched. CDR3 nucleotide sequence: TGTGCCAGCAGTATTCTAGCGGGGAGCTCCTACAATGAGCAGTTCTTC. Translating gives CASSILAGSSYNEQFF.

This clonotype appeared many times. The rearrangement links TRBV7-9 to TRBJ2-1, with TRBD2 matching over 7 bases. The CDR3 runs 13 residues. Germline loops: CDR1 SEHNR, CDR2 FQNEAQ (reference sequence). With V trimmed by 2 bases and J by 7 bases, 2 bases remained unmatched. CDR3 DNA sequence: TGTGCCAGCAGCTTATCCGGGGGGAATGAGCAGTTCTTC. Amino acid sequence: CASSLSGGNEQFF.

The table lists this clonotype with a few counts. This chain uses TRBV18 with TRBJ2-7; tentatively, D is TRBD2 (5 bases). The CDR3 sequence is 14 residues long. Trimming shortened V by 3 bases and J by 2 bases, and 11 bases separated the two germline ends. Germline CDR1 and CDR2: KGHSH and LQKENI. The chain's CDR3 is CASSPSVRTYEQYF. CDR3 in DNA: TGTGCCAGCTCACCTAGCGTGCGAACCTACGAGCAGTACTTC.

At least ten counts were recorded for this clonotype. The V gene is TRBV7-2, the J gene TRBJ2-7; no firm D call. Germline V lookup: CDR1 SGHTA, CDR2 FQGNSA. V lost 3 bases, J lost 2 bases, and 14 bases lay in between. The CDR3 is made up of 15 amino acids. The chain's CDR3 is CASSFGSLRTYEQYF. Written as DNA, the CDR3 is TGTGCCAGCAGCTTCGGTAGCCTCCGGACCTACGAGCAGTACTTC.

The CDR3 protein is CASSRDRGLYGYTF. The CDR3 DNA follows: TGTGCCAGCAGTAGGGACAGGGGTCTCTATGGCTACACCTTC. The chain links TRBV28 to TRBJ1-2; 10 bases are a match to TRBD1. Germline V CDR1 and CDR2: MDHEN, SYDVKM. V lost 5 bases, J lost 4 bases, and 4 bases stayed unmatched. The CDR3 contains 14 residues.

This chain's CDR3 is CASSLRGTAYGYTF. CDR3 coding DNA: TGTGCCAGCAGTTTAAGGGGGACGGCCTATGGCTACACCTTC. V and J are TRBV27 and TRBJ1-2; weak D call: TRBD1 (6 bases). The V and J ends lost 2 bases and 4 bases respectively, with 11 bases between them. The CDR3 is 14 amino acids. Germline CDR1 and CDR2: MNHEY and SMNVEV (reference sequence).

A few counts support this clonotype. This chain links TRBV2 with TRBJ1-2; D is uncertain. V lost 11 bases to trimming and J lost 1 base, with 5 bases between them. CDR1 SNHLY and CDR2 FYNNEI come from the germline V gene. CDR3 size: 10 residues. CDR3 bases: TGTGCCTCCCTTAACTATGGCTACACCTTC. This codes for CASLNYGYTF.

This chain connects TRBV12-3 or TRBV12-4 to TRBJ2-7, with D possibly being TRBD1 (5 bases). The length of the CDR3 is 15 residues. The V and J ends lost 7 bases and 7 bases respectively, with 23 bases between them. CDR3 sequence (DNA): TGTGCCAGCAACGTCCCTGGGGCAGATTACAATGAGCAGTACTTC. Residues: CASNVPGADYNEQYF.

The rearrangement joins TRBV7-2 to TRBJ2-1; TRBD2 matches 9 bases. With 5 bases clipped from V and 9 bases from J, the junction kept 11 bases outside the gene matches. Germline CDR1 reads SGHTA; CDR2 reads FQGNSA. CDR3 size: 15 residues. The CDR3 sequence: CASSLSGGPNSEQFF. Here the CDR3 DNA reads TGTGCCAGCAGCCTTAGCGGGGGCCCGAACAGTGAGCAGTTCTTC.

The gene calls are TRBV3-1 and TRBJ2-1; 8 bases align to TRBD2. This CDR3 has 16 residues. The germline gives CDR1 LGHDT, CDR2 YNNKEL (reference sequence). V dropped 0 bases and J dropped 8; count of bases not matched to a gene: 9. Written as DNA, the CDR3 is TGTGCCAGCAGCCAAGAAAAGCGGGGGCCTGGGGATGAGCAGTTCTTC. This codes for CASSQEKRGPGDEQFF.

This clonotype was picked up a small number of times. V gene TRBV4-1 combines with J gene TRBJ2-5, with TRBD1 identical over 8 bases. The V and J ends lost 2 bases and 4 bases, in that order; junction bases with no gene match: 9. The CDR3 is made up of 16 amino acids. Germline V lookup: CDR1 MGHRA, CDR2 YSYEKL. The CDR3 sequence: CASSQIRQGLGETQYF. CDR3 sequence (DNA): TGCGCCAGCAGCCAAATCAGACAGGGGTTAGGAGAGACCCAGTACTTC.

The rearrangement links TRBV27 to TRBJ2-7; D ambiguous. Trimming shortened V by 3 bases and J by 7 bases, and 16 bases separated the two germline ends. CDR1 is MNHEY and CDR2 is SMNVEV in the germline V gene (reference sequence). The CDR3 runs 14 residues. CDR3 protein: CASSFDPLWREQYF. As DNA, the CDR3 is TGTGCCAGCAGTTTCGACCCTCTCTGGCGGGAGCAGTACTTC.

The chain has TRBV4-3 and TRBJ1-1; no definite D call. This CDR3 has 18 amino acids. Germline values: CDR1 LGHNA, CDR2 YSLEER. Between the trimmed V and J ends, which lost 0 bases and 4 bases, there was a span of 21 bases. This chain's CDR3 is CASSQDMVPTNRATEAFF. CDR3 in DNA: TGCGCCAGCAGCCAAGATATGGTCCCCACTAACCGGGCCACTGAAGCTTTCTTT.

This chain links TRBV5-5 with TRBJ2-7; D gene uncertain. Germline V lookup: CDR1 SGHKS, CDR2 YYEKEE (reference sequence). The CDR3 loop spans 14 amino acids. Deletions cut 2 bases from V and 3 bases from J, with 12 bases between. Written as DNA, the CDR3 is TGTGCCAGCAGCTTAGATGTGAAGGGCTACGAGCAGTACTTC. The encoded protein is CASSLDVKGYEQYF. The whole variable domain, remainder taken from reference TRBV5-5 and TRBJ2-7, is DAGVTQSPTHLIKTRGQQVTLRCSPISGHKSVSWYQQVLGQGPQFIFQYYEKEERGRGNFPDRFSARQFPNYSSELNVNALLLGDSALYLCASSLDVKGYEQYFGPGTRLTVT.